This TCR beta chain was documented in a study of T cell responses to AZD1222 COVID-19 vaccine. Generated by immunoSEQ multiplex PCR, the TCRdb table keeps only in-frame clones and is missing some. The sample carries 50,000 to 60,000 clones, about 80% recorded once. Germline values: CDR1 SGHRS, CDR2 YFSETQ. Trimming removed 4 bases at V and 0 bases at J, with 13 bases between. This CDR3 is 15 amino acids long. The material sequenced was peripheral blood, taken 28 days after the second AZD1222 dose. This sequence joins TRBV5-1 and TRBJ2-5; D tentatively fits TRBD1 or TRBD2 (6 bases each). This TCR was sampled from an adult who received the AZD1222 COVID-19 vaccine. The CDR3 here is CASSPGASDQETQYF. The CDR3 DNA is TGCGCCAGCAGCCCGGGGGCTAGCGACCAAGAGACCCAGTACTTC.